The sequence of this T cell receptor beta chain was determined in a study of T cell repertoires in cytomegalovirus infection. Study at large: The public TCR beta signatures pointed to both CMV infection and matching HLA type.

Study-wide findings and caveats: CMV-specific TCR beta clonotypes restricted by HLA-C were the ones dominating the ex vivo response.

Germline CDR1 and CDR2: KGHSH and LQKENI. CDR3 size: 14 residues. V lost 4 bases and J lost 8, with 14 bases in between. MiXCR, run by TCRdb on the reads, gives a single entry per CDR3 protein. The sample carries approximately 1,000,000 distinct CDR3 sequences, about a third recorded once. As for this clonotype: Its antigen is as yet unknown.

The sample was cultured CD8+ T cells from PBMCs, taken from culture after CMV antigen stimulation. The clonotype originates from a human donor in good health (CMV status not recorded). Some clones in this sample may be carry-over from other donors' samples. The chain couples TRBV18 to TRBJ1-4; possible D gene TRBD1, 5 bases. The CDR3, as DNA: TGTGCCAGCTCACAACCAGGGTTTAAAGAAAAACTGTTTTTT. It specifies CASSQPGFKEKLFF.